The table lists the clone carrying this T cell receptor (beta chain) with a few counts. Clones were read by immunoSEQ multiplex PCR, and TCRdb kept only the in-frame ones, dropping some. The sample holds 100,000 to 120,000 clones; less than 85% are singletons and the top ten take less than 4%. The sample originates from a study of blood T cell repertoires in COVID-19. V dropped 0 bases and J dropped 4 bases, with 7 bases sitting between them. Germline V lookup: CDR1 SGHRS, CDR2 YFSETQ. This CDR3 is built from 13 residues. This clonotype originated in a woman over 75 with acute or convalescent COVID-19. The sequenced sample was peripheral blood. J is TRBJ2-5 and V is TRBV5-1; D is unclear. CDR3 sequence reads: CASSLDSLETQYF. In nucleotides, the CDR3 is TGCGCCAGCAGCTTGGACAGTCTAGAGACCCAGTACTTC.